This is a list of T cell receptor beta chains from one sample in a study of OX40 agonist ivuxolimab in advanced cancers. The repertoire was sequenced with immunoSEQ multiplex PCR; TCRdb's copy has only in-frame clones and lacks some. The top ten hold roughly 30% of the sample, which has 35,000 to 45,000 clones, 91% seen once. The sequences come from CD4+ or CD8+ T cells sorted from blood, collected in a trial of the OX40 agonist ivuxolimab. All receptors derive from an adult with an advanced solid tumor such as melanoma, head and neck, liver or kidney cancer. CDR3s include the opening cysteine and the closing phenylalanine or tryptophan. D genes are given only for firm matches. The size entry is marked missing in some rows and otherwise reads once, few, many or a size class.

clone_size	d_call	v_call	j_call	cdr3_length	cdr3_nt	cdr3_aa
-	-	TRBV27	TRBJ2-7	15	TGTGCCAGCAGTTATGGGACGGAGATTTTCTACGAGCAGTACTTC	CASSYGTEIFYEQYF
-	TRBD1	TRBV7-9	TRBJ1-3	17	TGTGCCAGCAGCCAATCCGGGACAGGGTTCTCTGGAAACACCATATATTTT	CASSQSGTGFSGNTIYF
-	-	TRBV2	TRBJ2-2	14	TGTGCCAGCAGTGAAGCTCCGGGTGCCGGGGAGCTGTTTTTT	CASSEAPGAGELFF
-	-	TRBV7-9	TRBJ2-1	13	TGTGCCAGCAGCTTAGTTGCCGCGGATGAGCAGTTCTTC	CASSLVAADEQFF
few	TRBD2	TRBV5-5	TRBJ2-5	16	TGTGCCAGCAGCTTGCCAGGACTAGCGGGAGCTAAGACCCAGTACTTC	CASSLPGLAGAKTQYF
-	-	TRBV7-3	TRBJ1-1	13	TGTGCCAGTAGCTTAACTTCGAGCACTGAAGCTTTCTTT	CASSLTSSTEAFF
-	-	TRBV19	TRBJ1-1	16	TGTGCCAGTAGTATAGGGTCAGGGAGGTTTGGAACTGAAGCTTTCTTT	CASSIGSGRFGTEAFF
once	-	TRBV5-6	TRBJ1-1	15	TGTGCCAGCAGCCCTGGCGCGAGATTGTACACTGAAGCTTTCTTT	CASSPGARLYTEAFF
-	TRBD1	TRBV9	TRBJ2-1	14	TGTGCCAGCAGCCCCAAGGGGGCGAACAATGAGCAGTTCTTC	CASSPKGANNEQFF
-	-	TRBV13	TRBJ2-5	11	TGTGCCAGCAGCTGGAGGGGGACCCAGTACTTC	CASSWRGTQYF
-	TRBD1	TRBV19	TRBJ2-3	18	TGTGCCAGTAGTATTCGGTTAAGAGGGACAGTAACAACAGATACGCAGTATTTT	CASSIRLRGTVTTDTQYF
once	TRBD1	TRBV10-1	TRBJ2-1	13	TGCGCCAGCAGTAGGGGGCTCGGGAATGAGCAGTTCTTC	CASSRGLGNEQFF
-	TRBD2	TRBV30	TRBJ2-1	19	TGTGCCTGGAGATTACCGGGACTAGCGGGAGGGAGTTTTTACAATGAGCAGTTCTTC	CAWRLPGLAGGSFYNEQFF
-	-	TRBV5-6	TRBJ2-2	17	TGTGCCAGCACCAATGCGGTCGGGGCAACGAACACCGGGGAGCTGTTTTTT	CASTNAVGATNTGELFF
-	-	TRBV15	TRBJ1-1	14	TGTGCCACCAGCAGAGCCACAGGGAACACTGAAGCTTTCTTT	CATSRATGNTEAFF
-	-	TRBV30	TRBJ2-1	15	TGTGCCTGGAGTGTCGGGGCTAGCGACTACAATGAGCAGTTCTTC	CAWSVGASDYNEQFF
few	-	TRBV30	TRBJ1-5	14	TGTGCCTGGAGTGTCGAACAGTGGAATCAGCCCCAGCATTTT	CAWSVEQWNQPQHF
-	-	TRBV6-5	TRBJ2-2	13	TGCGCCAGCAGTGAGAGCAGCGGCGGGGAGCTGTTTTTT	CASSESSGGELFF
-	-	TRBV9	TRBJ2-1	16	TGTGCCAGCAGCGCACCCTCCGGGGGCCGTTACAATGAGCAGTTCTTC	CASSAPSGGRYNEQFF
-	-	TRBV10-3	TRBJ1-2	13	TGTGCCATCAGTGAAGACAGGCCCTATGGCTACACCTTC	CAISEDRPYGYTF
-	-	TRBV9	TRBJ2-5	15	TGTGCCAGCAGCTCAGGAGAACAGAACCAAGAGACCCAGTACTTC	CASSSGEQNQETQYF
-	TRBD1	TRBV13	TRBJ1-2	14	TGTGCCAGCAGCTCCCTCGGACAGGGAGATGGCTACACCTTC	CASSSLGQGDGYTF
-	-	TRBV6-6	TRBJ2-1	15	TGTGCCAGCAGGGTACTAGATGCCTCCTACAATGAGCAGTTCTTC	CASRVLDASYNEQFF
-	-	TRBV6-9	TRBJ2-5	14	TGTGCCAGCAGTTACCTCGGACATCAAGAGACCCAGTACTTC	CASSYLGHQETQYF
-	-	TRBV5-5	TRBJ1-5	14	TGTGCCAGCAGCTTACGCGATAGCAATCAGCCCCAGCATTTT	CASSLRDSNQPQHF
-	-	TRBV7-9	TRBJ2-2	12	TGTGCCAGCACCCTGCAAAACGGGGAGCTGTTTTTT	CASTLQNGELFF
-	-	TRBV15	TRBJ1-5	15	TGTGCCACCAGCAGAACCATGGGTAGCAATCAGCCCCAGCATTTT	CATSRTMGSNQPQHF
-	TRBD1	TRBV6-5	TRBJ2-7	15	TGTGCCAGCACCCCGGGGGACAGGGCCTCCTACGAGCAGTACTTC	CASTPGDRASYEQYF
-	-	TRBV28	TRBJ2-3	13	TGTGCCAGCAGTCTTCAGGGTCCAGATACGCAGTATTTT	CASSLQGPDTQYF
-	-	TRBV28	TRBJ1-5	14	TGTGCCAGCAGTCTCCGACAGCCCAATCAGCCCCAGCATTTT	CASSLRQPNQPQHF
-	TRBD1	TRBV6-5	TRBJ1-5	15	TGTGCCAGCAGTAAATACAGGGGTAGCAATCAGCCCCAGCATTTT	CASSKYRGSNQPQHF
-	-	TRBV5-5	TRBJ2-7	14	TGTGCCAGCAGCTTGGCCGGGTTAACCTACGAGCAGTACTTC	CASSLAGLTYEQYF
-	-	TRBV27	TRBJ1-6	16	TGTGCCAGCAGTTGGGGGGCCACTCTTTATAATTCACCCCTCCACTTT	CASSWGATLYNSPLHF
few	-	TRBV2	TRBJ1-6	16	TGTGCCAGCAGTGAAACCCTGAGCTCCTATAATTCACCCCTCCACTTT	CASSETLSSYNSPLHF
-	TRBD1	TRBV27	TRBJ2-5	15	TGTGCCAGCAGTTTGACAGGGATCCTCCAAGAGACCCAGTACTTC	CASSLTGILQETQYF
-	TRBD1	TRBV5-4	TRBJ1-2	13	TGTGCCAGCAGCTTCGGGACAGGATATGGCTACACCTTC	CASSFGTGYGYTF
-	-	TRBV19	TRBJ2-7	15	TGTGCCAGTAGTGTCGGGCAGGGAGTACCCTACGAGCAGTACTTC	CASSVGQGVPYEQYF
-	TRBD1	TRBV27	TRBJ2-7	16	TGTGCCAGCAGTAATGAGCTGAGGACAGGGAACTACGAGCAGTACTTC	CASSNELRTGNYEQYF
-	TRBD2	TRBV7-3	TRBJ2-3	15	TGTGCCAGCAGCTCTAGCGGGGGAGACACAGATACGCAGTATTTT	CASSSSGGDTDTQYF
-	TRBD1	TRBV6-5	TRBJ2-1	15	TGTGCCAGCAGTGGCAGGGACAGTGCTTACAATGAGCAGTTCTTC	CASSGRDSAYNEQFF
few	TRBD2	TRBV27	TRBJ2-3	18	TGTGCCAGCAGTCCCTTAGCGGGCACGACGGAGGGCACAGATACGCAGTATTTT	CASSPLAGTTEGTDTQYF
-	-	TRBV19	TRBJ2-7	13	TGTGCCAGTAGTACAGGACAGCCCTACGAGCAGTACTTC	CASSTGQPYEQYF
once	TRBD2	TRBV7-9	TRBJ2-1	15	TGTGCCAGCAGCTTACTAGCGGGAGGGGTCAATGAGCAGTTCTTC	CASSLLAGGVNEQFF
-	TRBD2	TRBV19	TRBJ2-7	15	TGTGCCAGTAGCAGAGCGGGAGGGCCAATCTACGAGCAGTACTTC	CASSRAGGPIYEQYF
-	-	TRBV6-1	TRBJ2-7	15	TGTGCCAGCAGTGAAGTAGAGGGCAACCTCTACGAGCAGTACTTC	CASSEVEGNLYEQYF
few	-	TRBV18	TRBJ1-1	15	TGTGCCAGCTCCGTAAGTAGGGGACGGAACACTGAAGCTTTCTTT	CASSVSRGRNTEAFF
-	TRBD1	TRBV2	TRBJ1-5	15	TGTGCCAGCAGAGCGGGGACAGGGGTGTTTCAGCCCCAGCATTTT	CASRAGTGVFQPQHF
-	-	TRBV2	TRBJ2-5	12	TGTGCCAGCAGTGGAGAGCGGGAGACCCAGTACTTC	CASSGERETQYF
-	TRBD1	TRBV9	TRBJ2-7	14	TGTGCCGGCAGCGTATCAGACAGGGCCTACGAGCAGTACTTC	CAGSVSDRAYEQYF
-	-	TRBV27	TRBJ2-1	16	TGTGCCAGCAGTCCCGAGCCACCTAGCAAATACAATGAGCAGTTCTTC	CASSPEPPSKYNEQFF
-	-	TRBV7-9	TRBJ1-5	14	TGTGCCAGCAGCCGGACAGAAAGTAATCAGCCCCAGCATTTT	CASSRTESNQPQHF
-	-	TRBV9	TRBJ2-3	16	TGTGCCAGCAGCGTATCGGGACTTCGATTTACAGATACGCAGTATTTT	CASSVSGLRFTDTQYF
-	-	TRBV7-2	TRBJ2-7	14	TGTGCCAGCTCCCCCAAACGCATTACCTACGAGCAGTACTTC	CASSPKRITYEQYF
-	TRBD2	TRBV11-2	TRBJ2-2	15	TGTGCCAGCAGCTTGGGGACTAGCGGGTTGGGGGAGCTGTTTTTT	CASSLGTSGLGELFF
-	TRBD1	TRBV2	TRBJ1-2	13	TGTGCCAGCAGGGGACAGGGGATGCGTGGCTACACCTTC	CASRGQGMRGYTF
-	TRBD2	TRBV6-5	TRBJ2-7	14	TGTGCCAGCAGTTATGGAGCGGGAGGATACGAGCAGTACTTC	CASSYGAGGYEQYF